These 18 T cell receptor beta chains share one sample of origin, sequenced in a study of regulatory dendritic cells for organ transplantation. TCRdb's copy holds only in-frame clones and misses some; the assay was immunoSEQ multiplex PCR. This table has 10,000 to 15,000 clones, just under 90% appearing once. Their target antigens are unknown. Sorted subsets were CFSE-labeled and cultured less than 6 days with allogeneic dendritic cells. The sample consisted of naive CD8+ T cells from blood cultured with regulatory dendritic cells. Subset here: CD45RA+ naive T cells. The receptors originated from a human donor in good health.

V gene TRBV2 combines with J gene TRBJ2-5; D remains ambiguous. The ends were cut back, 3 bases at V and 4 bases at J, with 3 bases in the middle. This CDR3 region has 11 residues. Germline CDR1 and CDR2: SNHLY and FYNNEI. CDR3 DNA: TGTGCCAGCAGTGACGGAGAGACCCAGTACTTC. Its protein product is CASSDGETQYF.

Only a few counts were recorded for this clone. The rearrangement uses TRBV2 and TRBJ2-7; no reliable D call. Germline values: CDR1 SNHLY, CDR2 FYNNEI. The V end was cut by 7 bases, the J end by 5 bases, with 6 bases between. The length of the CDR3 is 10 residues. The CDR3 region is CASNGNEQYF. As DNA, the CDR3 is TGTGCCAGCAATGGAAACGAGCAGTACTTC.

CDR3 nucleotides: TGTGCCAGCAGCTTAGACGGACTAGCGGGAGAGGGCTACAATGAGCAGTTCTTC. It specifies CASSLDGLAGEGYNEQFF. The V and J genes are TRBV11-3 and TRBJ2-1; 13 bases match TRBD2. J was trimmed by 3 bases and V by 0 bases; bases with no gene match: 5. From germline, CDR1 is SGHNT and CDR2 YENEEA. The CDR3 covers 18 residues.

The chain recombines TRBV2 with TRBJ2-1; no clear D. This CDR3 spans 14 amino acids. CDR1 SNHLY and CDR2 FYNNEI come from the germline V gene. Deletions cut 11 bases from V and 0 bases from J, with 14 bases between. CDR3 nucleotide sequence: TGTGCCCAACCCGAGATGAACTCCTACAATGAGCAGTTCTTC. Translated: CAQPEMNSYNEQFF.

The chain combines TRBV6-1 with TRBJ2-3; 12 bases are a match to TRBD2. The CDR3 totals 15 residues. From germline, CDR1 is MNHNS and CDR2 SASEGT. The junction had 3 bases not matched to a gene; V was cut back by 3 bases and J by 5 bases. The DNA for the CDR3 is TGTGCCAGCAGTGAGACTAGCGGGGGCATAGATACGCAGTATTTT. This codes for CASSETSGGIDTQYF.

This sequence joins TRBV2 and TRBJ1-1; 11 bases are shared with TRBD1. This CDR3 has 12 residues. J was trimmed by 3 bases and V by 10 bases; bases with no gene match: 1. Germline CDR1 is SNHLY and CDR2 is FYNNEI. CDR3 coding DNA: TGTGCCACGGGACAGGGGGACACTGAAGCTTTCTTT. Its protein product is CATGQGDTEAFF.

The V gene is TRBV6-5, the J gene TRBJ1-3; tentatively, D is TRBD1 (5 bases). Germline CDR1 reads MNHEY; CDR2 reads SVGAGI. The germline V and J ends were trimmed by 4 bases and 5 bases, with 15 bases remaining between them. The CDR3 runs 15 residues. CDR3 residues: CASSSPDRIRNTIYF. In nucleotides, the CDR3 is TGTGCCAGCAGTTCCCCCGACAGAATTAGAAACACCATATATTTT.

The chain couples TRBV9 to TRBJ2-1; 9 bases fit TRBD2. Germline CDR1 reads SGDLS; CDR2 reads YYNGEE. This CDR3 is 19 amino acids long. The ends lost 1 base at V and 0 bases at J; junction bases unmatched: 11. CDR3 loop: CASSVRRVAGASSYNEQFF. DNA for the CDR3: TGTGCCAGCAGCGTAAGGAGAGTAGCGGGGGCTAGCTCCTACAATGAGCAGTTCTTC. Supplemented by reference TRBV9 and TRBJ2-1, the full variable domain reads DSGVTQTPKHLITATGQRVTLRCSPRSGDLSVYWYQQSLDQGLQFLIQYYNGEERAKGNILERFSAQQFPDLHSELNLSSLELGDSALYFCASSVRRVAGASSYNEQFFGPGTRLTVL.

This rearrangement joins TRBV19 to TRBJ2-2; TRBD2 matches at 8 bases. The length of the CDR3 is 13 residues. Trimming cost V 5 bases and J 6 bases; bases outside gene matches: 2. In germline, CDR1 is LNHDA, CDR2 SQIVND (reference sequence). The CDR3 DNA is TGTGCCAGTAGTTCGGGACTAGCCGGGGAGCTGTTTTTT. Translating it yields CASSSGLAGELFF.

This clone has just one count. The chain couples TRBV30 to TRBJ2-1; TRBD1 aligns across 10 bases. The CDR3 spans 15 residues. CDR1 is GTSNPN, CDR2 SVGIG, per germline (reference sequence). After removal of 1 base from V and 6 bases from J, the junction contained 6 bases not matched to a gene. Here the CDR3 DNA reads TGTGCCTGGAGTGACGGGGGGACAGGGGCCAATGAGCAGTTCTTC. Translating gives CAWSDGGTGANEQFF. The full variable domain, with the rest looked up from reference TRBV30 and TRBJ2-1, is SQTIHQWPATLVQPVGSPLSLECTVEGTSNPNLYWYRQAAGRGLQLLFYSVGIGQISSEVPQNLSASRPQDRQFILSSKKLLLSDSGFYLCAWSDGGTGANEQFFGPGTRLTVL.

There are a few counts of this clone. J is TRBJ2-7 and V is TRBV5-1; D may be TRBD1 or TRBD2 (8 bases each). Trimming took off 4 bases at V and 4 bases at J, with 18 bases between the two ends. The CDR3 spans 15 residues. Germline values: CDR1 SGHRS, CDR2 YFSETQ. The CDR3 loop reads CASSPGGTGGYEQYF. The CDR3 DNA reads TGCGCCAGCAGCCCGGGGGGGACAGGAGGGTACGAGCAGTACTTC.

The J gene is TRBJ2-7, the V gene TRBV6-5; TRBD2 matches at 10 bases. Germline V gene sequence: CDR1 MNHEY, CDR2 SVGAGI. Unmatched junction bases numbered 3, after V lost 4 bases and J lost 3 bases. This CDR3 is built from 14 residues. The CDR3 spells CASSWTSGDYEQYF. Written as DNA, the CDR3 is TGTGCCAGCAGTTGGACTAGCGGAGACTACGAGCAGTACTTC.

The rearrangement joins TRBV7-8 to TRBJ2-2; D not certain. The CDR3 loop spans 14 amino acids. Trimming removed 8 bases at V and 0 bases at J, with 10 bases between. Germline V gene sequence: CDR1 SGHVS, CDR2 FQNEAQ. Here the CDR3 DNA reads TGTGCCAGCGGATTGGGCGCGAACACCGGGGAGCTGTTTTTT. Amino acids: CASGLGANTGELFF.

This chain connects TRBV30 to TRBJ2-6; D gene unclear. The germline V gene encodes CDR1 GTSNPN and CDR2 SVGIG (reference sequence). V was clipped by 0 bases and J by 0 bases, with 6 bases between them. The CDR3 contains 15 residues. CDR3 in DNA: TGTGCCTGGAGTGTTACTGGCTCTGGGGCCAACGTCCTGACTTTC. This encodes CAWSVTGSGANVLTF.

The chain links TRBV29-1 to TRBJ2-7; D possibly corresponds to TRBD1 (6 bases). The CDR3 has 12 residues. V lost 2 bases to trimming and J lost 3 bases, with 8 bases between them. Germline-derived CDR1 and CDR2 are SQVTM and ANQGSEA. The CDR3 spells CSVESRGYEQYF. CDR3 sequence (DNA): TGCAGCGTTGAATCCAGGGGCTACGAGCAGTACTTC.

The V and J genes are TRBV29-1 and TRBJ2-7; 9 positions match TRBD1. From germline, CDR1 is SQVTM and CDR2 ANQGSEA. CDR3 length: 15 residues. V lost 1 base to trimming and J lost 1 base; unmatched junction nucleotides: 5. The CDR3 is CSVEGSGTGSYEQYF. In nucleotides, the CDR3 is TGCAGCGTTGAAGGCTCCGGGACAGGGTCCTACGAGCAGTACTTC.

The rearrangement joins TRBV4-3 to TRBJ2-5; D not certain. CDR3 size: 14 residues. Germline V gives CDR1 LGHNA, CDR2 YSLEER. V dropped 0 bases and J dropped 2 bases, with 7 bases sitting between them. Here the CDR3 DNA reads TGCGCCAGCAGCCAAGATCGGCTGCAAGAGACCCAGTACTTC. Its protein is CASSQDRLQETQYF.

The J gene is TRBJ2-1, the V gene TRBV13; D remains ambiguous. The V end lost 4 bases, the J end lost 7 bases, and 8 bases lay between the germline ends. Germline CDR1 is PRHDT and CDR2 is FYEKMQ (reference sequence). CDR3 length: 12 amino acids. CDR3 bases: TGTGCCAGCAGCTCTGAAGCAAATGAGCAGTTCTTC. Its protein is CASSSEANEQFF.